The rows below give T cell receptor beta chains drawn from one sample of a study of OX40 agonist ivuxolimab in advanced cancers. Generated by immunoSEQ multiplex PCR, the TCRdb table keeps only in-frame clones and is missing some. The table has fewer than 30,000 clones, approximately 86% seen once. The sample consisted of CD4+ or CD8+ T cells sorted from blood, taken in a trial of the OX40 agonist ivuxolimab. The receptors stem from an adult with an advanced solid tumor such as melanoma, head and neck, liver or kidney cancer. The CDR3 runs from the conserved cysteine through the conserved F or W. A D gene is named only where the DNA matches it firmly. Some rows mark clone size as missing; the rest say once, few, many or name a class of expanded clone.

D: -
J: TRBJ1-1
V: TRBV20-1
size: -
CDR3: CSAPRGGRAFF
DNA: TGCAGTGCCCCCCGGGGGGGGCGGGCTTTCTTT

D: -
J: TRBJ1-6
V: TRBV2
size: -
CDR3: CASRGERGGNSPLHF
DNA: TGTGCCAGCAGGGGTGAGCGGGGCGGTAATTCACCCCTCCACTTT

D: -
J: TRBJ1-1
V: TRBV25-1
size: few
CDR3: CASSEGHSFTEAFF
DNA: TGTGCCAGCAGTGAAGGACACAGTTTTACTGAAGCTTTCTTT

D: TRBD2
J: TRBJ2-5
V: TRBV7-9
size: -
CDR3: CASSLRGGSKETQYF
DNA: TGTGCCAGCAGCTTACGCGGGGGTAGTAAAGAGACCCAGTACTTC

D: TRBD1
J: TRBJ1-5
V: TRBV6-5
size: -
CDR3: CASSPGTENQPQHF
DNA: TGTGCCAGCAGCCCCGGGACAGAGAATCAGCCCCAGCATTTT

D: -
J: TRBJ1-4
V: TRBV4-3
size: -
CDR3: CASSRIVGEKLFF
DNA: TGCGCCAGCAGCCGGATCGTAGGTGAAAAACTGTTTTTT

D: -
J: TRBJ2-1
V: TRBV27
size: -
CDR3: CASSSLLEAYNEQFF
DNA: TGTGCCAGCAGTTCCCTACTTGAAGCGTACAATGAGCAGTTCTTC

D: TRBD2
J: TRBJ2-3
V: TRBV4-1
size: once
CDR3: CASSQDTSGGTDTQYF
DNA: TGCGCCAGCAGCCAAGACACTAGCGGGGGGACAGATACGCAGTATTTT

D: TRBD1
J: TRBJ1-2
V: TRBV6-5
size: -
CDR3: CASSPGQGTFGYTF
DNA: TGTGCCAGCAGCCCTGGACAGGGGACTTTCGGCTACACCTTC

D: TRBD2
J: TRBJ2-7
V: TRBV18
size: medium-sized
CDR3: CASSSSSGGAKSYEQYF
DNA: TGTGCCAGCTCATCCTCCAGCGGGGGGGCCAAGTCCTACGAGCAGTACTTC

D: -
J: TRBJ1-1
V: TRBV6-5
size: -
CDR3: CASRLRGARVTEAFF
DNA: TGTGCCAGCAGATTAAGGGGGGCGCGGGTCACTGAAGCTTTCTTT

D: -
J: TRBJ2-7
V: TRBV2
size: once
CDR3: CASSEVGAYEQYF
DNA: TGTGCCAGCAGTGAAGTGGGAGCCTACGAGCAGTACTTC

D: -
J: TRBJ2-7
V: TRBV5-1
size: -
CDR3: CASSLAVGNLPTSSREYF
DNA: TGCGCCAGCAGCTTGGCCGTTGGAAACCTACCTACGAGCAGTAGGGAGTACTTC

D: -
J: TRBJ2-2
V: TRBV7-8
size: -
CDR3: CASSAVSGELFF
DNA: TGTGCCAGCAGCGCGGTTTCCGGGGAGCTGTTTTTT

D: TRBD1
J: TRBJ1-6
V: TRBV4-3
size: -
CDR3: CASSQDSDRGTPLHF
DNA: TGCGCCAGCAGCCAAGATAGCGACAGGGGGACACCCCTCCACTTT

D: -
J: TRBJ2-1
V: TRBV5-1
size: -
CDR3: CASSLGGQNNEQFF
DNA: TGCGCCAGCAGCTTAGGGGGGCAAAACAATGAGCAGTTCTTC

D: -
J: TRBJ2-7
V: TRBV7-2
size: -
CDR3: CASSPGAGLQYEQYF
DNA: TGTGCCAGCAGCCCTGGCGCAGGTTTGCAATACGAGCAGTACTTC

D: TRBD2
J: TRBJ2-5
V: TRBV6-5
size: -
CDR3: CASSYTHSGGETQYF
DNA: TGTGCCAGCAGTTACACACATAGCGGGGGAGAGACCCAGTACTTC

D: -
J: TRBJ2-2
V: TRBV18
size: -
CDR3: CASSHRQSNTGELFF
DNA: TGTGCCAGCTCACATCGACAGTCGAACACCGGGGAGCTGTTTTTT

D: -
J: TRBJ1-1
V: TRBV5-1
size: -
CDR3: CASSLSRGLDTEAFF
DNA: TGCGCCAGCAGCTTGAGTCGGGGCTTAGACACTGAAGCTTTCTTT

D: -
J: TRBJ1-4
V: TRBV6-6
size: -
CDR3: CASSLGEKLFF
DNA: TGTGCCAGCAGTTTGGGGGAAAAACTGTTTTTT

D: -
J: TRBJ1-2
V: TRBV29-1
size: -
CDR3: CSTKRDGPNYGYTF
DNA: TGCAGCACTAAACGGGACGGTCCTAACTATGGCTACACCTTC

D: -
J: TRBJ1-6
V: TRBV7-2
size: -
CDR3: CASSEDWGGGSPLHF
DNA: TGTGCCAGCAGCGAGGATTGGGGCGGGGGTTCACCCCTCCACTTT

D: -
J: TRBJ2-6
V: TRBV5-4
size: medium-sized
CDR3: CASSLRANVLTF
DNA: TGTGCCAGCAGCTTGAGGGCCAACGTCCTGACTTTC

D: -
J: TRBJ2-7
V: TRBV9
size: few
CDR3: CASSVEGSQDEQYF
DNA: TGTGCCAGCAGCGTAGAGGGTAGTCAGGACGAGCAGTACTTC

D: -
J: TRBJ1-2
V: TRBV7-6
size: -
CDR3: CASSLGEGVQGYTF
DNA: TGTGCCAGCAGCTTAGGGGAAGGGGTACAGGGCTACACCTTC

D: -
J: TRBJ2-7
V: TRBV29-1
size: -
CDR3: CSVEGGGTSRYEQYF
DNA: TGCAGCGTTGAAGGTGGCGGGACAAGCCGCTACGAGCAGTACTTC

D: -
J: TRBJ2-2
V: TRBV29-1
size: -
CDR3: CSLPGPNPGELFF
DNA: TGCAGCCTACCAGGGCCGAACCCCGGGGAGCTGTTTTTT

D: -
J: TRBJ2-5
V: TRBV6-5
size: -
CDR3: CASSEGLQETQYF
DNA: TGTGCCAGCAGTGAGGGACTTCAAGAGACCCAGTACTTC

D: -
J: TRBJ2-5
V: TRBV4-1
size: -
CDR3: CASSQESWQLQETQYF
DNA: TGCGCCAGCAGCCAAGAAAGTTGGCAGCTCCAAGAGACCCAGTACTTC

D: TRBD1
J: TRBJ2-1
V: TRBV6-5
size: -
CDR3: CASSKGTGSTNEQFF
DNA: TGTGCCAGCAGCAAAGGGACAGGGAGTACCAATGAGCAGTTCTTC

D: -
J: TRBJ1-5
V: TRBV5-4
size: -
CDR3: CASSLWGDQPQHF
DNA: TGTGCCAGCAGCCTCTGGGGTGATCAGCCCCAGCATTTT

D: -
J: TRBJ1-5
V: TRBV23-1
size: once
CDR3: CASSQSQSGDYSNQPQHF
DNA: TGCGCCAGCAGTCAATCGCAGTCAGGGGATTACAGCAATCAGCCCCAGCATTTT

D: -
J: TRBJ1-1
V: TRBV10-3
size: few
CDR3: CAISESGDRDTEAFF
DNA: TGTGCCATCAGTGAGTCGGGGGACCGGGACACTGAAGCTTTCTTT

D: -
J: TRBJ1-2
V: TRBV6-5
size: few
CDR3: CASSYSIGEGAYGYTF
DNA: TGTGCCAGCAGTTACTCGATTGGGGAGGGAGCCTATGGCTACACCTTC

D: -
J: TRBJ2-6
V: TRBV27
size: -
CDR3: CASSLRGRVHTNTLSGANVLTF
DNA: TGTGCCAGCAGTCTAAGGGGCAGGGTTCACACTAATACTCTCTCTGGGGCCAACGTCCTGACTTTC

D: -
J: TRBJ2-3
V: TRBV2
size: -
CDR3: CASSFRGDTQYF
DNA: TGTGCCAGCAGTTTCAGGGGAGATACGCAGTATTTT

D: TRBD1
J: TRBJ2-5
V: TRBV27
size: -
CDR3: CASSPGTGGKTQYF
DNA: TGTGCCAGCAGTCCAGGGACAGGTGGAAAGACCCAGTACTTC

D: TRBD1
J: TRBJ2-3
V: TRBV15
size: -
CDR3: CATSRGTGEVDTQYF
DNA: TGTGCCACCAGCAGGGGGACAGGGGAGGTAGATACGCAGTATTTT

D: TRBD1
J: TRBJ2-3
V: TRBV7-2
size: -
CDR3: CASSSPETGGTDTQYF
DNA: TGTGCCAGCAGTTCTCCCGAGACAGGGGGAACAGATACGCAGTATTTT

D: -
J: TRBJ2-2
V: TRBV7-8
size: once
CDR3: CASSQAAGNTGELFF
DNA: TGTGCCAGCAGTCAGGCAGCGGGGAACACCGGGGAGCTGTTTTTT

D: TRBD1
J: TRBJ1-1
V: TRBV5-5
size: -
CDR3: CASSLDRDTEAFF
DNA: TGTGCCAGCAGCTTAGACAGGGACACTGAAGCTTTCTTT

D: -
J: TRBJ2-7
V: TRBV4-1
size: -
CDR3: CASSHLGAGYGEQYF
DNA: TGCGCCAGCAGCCATCTTGGAGCAGGGTACGGCGAGCAGTACTTC

D: -
J: TRBJ2-7
V: TRBV6-5
size: -
CDR3: CASRTSRTYEQYF
DNA: TGTGCCAGCAGGACCTCCCGAACATACGAGCAGTACTTC

D: TRBD1
J: TRBJ2-1
V: TRBV7-9
size: few
CDR3: CASSVGQGSYNEQFF
DNA: TGTGCCAGCAGCGTGGGACAGGGGTCCTACAATGAGCAGTTCTTC

D: TRBD1
J: TRBJ1-6
V: TRBV6-5
size: -
CDR3: CASRTGQGFSSPLHF
DNA: TGTGCCAGCAGAACGGGACAGGGGTTCAGTTCACCCCTCCACTTT